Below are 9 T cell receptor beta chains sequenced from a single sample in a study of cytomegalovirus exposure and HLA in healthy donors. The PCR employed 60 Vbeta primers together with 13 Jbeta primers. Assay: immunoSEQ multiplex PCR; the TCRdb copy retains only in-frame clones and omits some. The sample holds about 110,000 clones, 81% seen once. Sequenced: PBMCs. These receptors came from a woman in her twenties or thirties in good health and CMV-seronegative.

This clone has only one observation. The CDR3 DNA sequence: TGCGCCAGCAGCTTGGATGCGGGAGGGCCTTACGAGCAGTACTTC. It codes for CASSLDAGGPYEQYF. The V call is TRBV5-1, the J call TRBJ2-7; the match to TRBD2 covers 9 bases. The CDR3 is 15 amino acids. Germline trimming cut 0 bases from V and 4 bases from J; bases unmatched to any gene: 5. The V gene's germline CDR1 is SGHRS and CDR2 YFSETQ. The complete variable domain, with remaining parts taken from reference TRBV5-1 and TRBJ2-7, reads KAGVTQTPRYLIKTRGQQVTLSCSPISGHRSVSWYQQTPGQGLQFLFEYFSETQRNKGNFPGRFSGRQFSNSRSEMNVSTLELGDSALYLCASSLDAGGPYEQYFGPGTRLTVT.

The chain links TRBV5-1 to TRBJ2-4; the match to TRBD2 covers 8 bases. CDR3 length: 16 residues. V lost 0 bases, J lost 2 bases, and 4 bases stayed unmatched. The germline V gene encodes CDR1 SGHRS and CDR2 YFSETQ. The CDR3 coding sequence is TGCGCCAGCAGCTTGGGGTCGGGGGGGTCCAAAAACATTCAGTACTTC. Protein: CASSLGSGGSKNIQYF. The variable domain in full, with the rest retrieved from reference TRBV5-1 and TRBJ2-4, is KAGVTQTPRYLIKTRGQQVTLSCSPISGHRSVSWYQQTPGQGLQFLFEYFSETQRNKGNFPGRFSGRQFSNSRSEMNVSTLELGDSALYLCASSLGSGGSKNIQYFGAGTRLSVL.

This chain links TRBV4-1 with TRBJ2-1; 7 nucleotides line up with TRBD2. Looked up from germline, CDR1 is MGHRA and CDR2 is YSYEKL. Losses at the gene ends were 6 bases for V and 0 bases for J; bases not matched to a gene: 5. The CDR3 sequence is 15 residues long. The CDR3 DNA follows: TGCGCCAGCAGTGGGCGGGAGCCCTCCTACAATGAGCAGTTCTTC. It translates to CASSGREPSYNEQFF.

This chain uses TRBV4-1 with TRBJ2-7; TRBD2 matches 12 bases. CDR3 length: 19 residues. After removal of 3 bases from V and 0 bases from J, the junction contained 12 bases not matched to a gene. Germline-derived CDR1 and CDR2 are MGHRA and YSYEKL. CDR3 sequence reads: CASSQRGGELAGGSYEQYF. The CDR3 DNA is TGCGCCAGCAGCCAGAGGGGGGGGGAACTAGCGGGAGGCTCCTACGAGCAGTACTTC.

CDR3 amino acids: CASSVTETATGELFF. For the CDR3, the DNA is TGTGCCAGCAGTGTGACCGAGACAGCTACCGGGGAGCTGTTTTTT. The chain joins TRBV2 to TRBJ2-2; D is perhaps TRBD1 (5 bases). V was trimmed by 4 bases and J by 5 bases, leaving 14 bases between them. Germline CDR1 is SNHLY and CDR2 is FYNNEI. The CDR3 spans 15 residues.

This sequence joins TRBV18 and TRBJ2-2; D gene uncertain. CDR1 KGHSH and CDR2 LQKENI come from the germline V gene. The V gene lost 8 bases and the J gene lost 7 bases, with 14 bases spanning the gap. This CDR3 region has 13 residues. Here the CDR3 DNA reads TGTGCCAGCCCTATCGAGGTCGGCGGGGAGCTGTTTTTT. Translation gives CASPIEVGGELFF.

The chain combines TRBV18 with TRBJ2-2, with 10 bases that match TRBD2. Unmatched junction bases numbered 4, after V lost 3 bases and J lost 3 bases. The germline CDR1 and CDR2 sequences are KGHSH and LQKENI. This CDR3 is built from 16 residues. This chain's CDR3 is CASSPNGLADTGELFF. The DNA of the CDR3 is TGTGCCAGCTCACCCAACGGACTAGCGGACACCGGGGAGCTGTTTTTT.

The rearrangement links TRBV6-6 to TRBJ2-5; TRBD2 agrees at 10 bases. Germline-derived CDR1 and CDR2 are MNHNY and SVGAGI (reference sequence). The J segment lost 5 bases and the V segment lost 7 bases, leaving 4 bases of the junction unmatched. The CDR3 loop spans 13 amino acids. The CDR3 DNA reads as TGTGCCAGCAAGCTAGCGGGAGTTGAGACCCAGTACTTC. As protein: CASKLAGVETQYF.

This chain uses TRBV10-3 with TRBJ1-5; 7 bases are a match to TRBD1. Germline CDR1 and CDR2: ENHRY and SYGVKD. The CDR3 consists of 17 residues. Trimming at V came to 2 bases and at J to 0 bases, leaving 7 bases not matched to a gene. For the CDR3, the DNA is TGTGCCATCAGTGAGGGCCGGGACAGCAATAGCAATCAGCCCCAGCATTTT. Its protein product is CAISEGRDSNSNQPQHF.